This T cell receptor beta chain was sequenced during a study of cytomegalovirus exposure and HLA in healthy donors (TCRdb year 2017). Study-level background: An earlier analysis of fewer than 750 of the donors reported 276 Gb of sequence data and around 110 million unique TCR beta sequences obtained from about 180 million T cells. A separate validation cohort of about 110 different subjects was used in addition to the 666-subject first cohort. Alongside the repertoire data, information on donor age, sex, ethnicity and CMV serostatus was compiled. All discovery cohort repertoires had been generated on a single sequencing platform. Among around 400 genotyped donors of the cohort, an average of roughly 230,000 unique TCR beta nucleotide sequences was sequenced per donor, of which about 19% were non-productive. Roughly 5 DR-DQ haplotypes were handled as single units for association and clustering because linkage in the cohort was strong. The T cell repertoires of 666 subjects were profiled by immunosequencing and related to cytomegalovirus serostatus. HLA typing included class I and class II loci at four-digit resolution. Of the 350 to 450 genotyped donors, around 81% fell in the genetic ancestry cluster associated with self-reported Caucasian donors. To predict cytomegalovirus infection status, the study brought together high-throughput TCR immunosequencing, statistical association of individual TCRs with disease status, and machine learning. A later analysis re-analyzed previously published TCR beta repertoires from roughly 630 donors and added high-resolution HLA genotyping to study TCR occurrence patterns. An early release that covered roughly 600 HLA-typed donors contained approximately 290 gigabases of sequencing data and some 87 million unique TCR sequences. In a later genetic analysis, genome-wide SNP genotypes for about three fifths of the roughly 670 donors were used, and that subset was treated as a discovery cohort. Typing coverage differed by locus: A, B, C, DRB1 and DQB1 were typed in about 620-630 donors, DQA1 in about 550, DPA1 in approximately 600, and DPB1 in about 450. An earlier analysis of about 600 of the donors used high-throughput TCR beta sequencing to judge whether each TCR beta V gene segment behaved as functional or pseudogenic. The study aimed to test whether signatures of past pathogen exposure could be identified by cataloging public T cell receptors. In the later analysis, no new phenotypic data were used to find candidate immune exposures; instead, reliance was placed on TCR beta sequences and their occurrence across donors. Summary of the overall study and its limitations: Strong co-occurrence of HLA alleles, especially DR and DQ, made assigning TCR associations to individual alleles difficult. Some IMGT-functional V segments, including TRBV6-2 and TRBV6-3, could not be told apart with the 87-base-pair reads, so those segments were excluded. The sequencing pipeline was judged likely to have produced a cluster of highly shared sequence variants as a technical artifact. Compared with the approximately 700-donor mean, donors in an Asian-associated ancestry cluster had fewer N-insertions in productive TCRs, according to a later genetic analysis. In an earlier analysis of 587 of the donors, most TCR beta V segments appeared in productive rearrangements about 87% or about 30% of the time, broadly matching IMGT annotations. Because HLA typing was missing for some donors at each locus, association tests included only the typed subset. CMV serostatus was the only immune exposure information available for the cohort. At a false discovery rate of 0.05, a later analysis linked 16,951 TCR beta sequences to specific HLA alleles. Cytomegalovirus status was reported to be diagnosed by the classifier with high specificity and sensitivity in both the original and validation cohorts. In a later analysis, most CMV-associated TCR beta chains were found to appear HLA-restricted, with HLA associations seemingly driven largely by CMV exposure. The authors suggested that the approach could potentially be extended to other disease states and immunological phenotypes. Linkage disequilibrium might explain the correlated functional status among segregating V segments, but an unknown experimental factor could not be ruled out. The earlier analysis of around 600 of the donors excluded 15 to 20 rarely observed V segments, including chromosome 9 orphons, because counts were too low. A further reported finding was that TCR beta sequences accurately predicted the HLA-A and HLA-B alleles for most subjects in the first cohort. A later analysis found that HLA-associated TCR beta chains were more clonally expanded and had lower generation probabilities than equally common non-associated chains. This cohort had only TCR beta chains sequenced, and the lack of alpha or paired-chain data limited which features could be detected. While some public TCRs were present in many individuals, most TCR sequences turned up only very rarely across donors. In vitro tests confirmed that a few of the cytomegalovirus-associated TCR beta chains recognize cytomegalovirus antigens. According to a later analysis, TCR association rates differed among HLA loci, with DRB1 alleles showing the most associated TCRs and HLA-C alleles showing the fewest. According to a later analysis, parvovirus B19, influenza, CMV and Epstein-Barr virus appeared linked to several top co-occurrence clusters. The presence/absence analyses assumed that sequencing depth was roughly uniform across donors, and that assumption may not be true. An association between a missense DCLRE1C variant and V-gene and J-gene trimming of TCR beta chains was found in a later genetic analysis and replicated in an independent cohort. The study listed 164 TCR beta chains as associated with cytomegalovirus.

The CDR3, cysteine through phenylalanine, is 14 amino acids long. Here the CDR3 DNA is all that survives: 42 bases in frame from base 1. CDR1 and CDR2, per the germline V gene, are MNHNS and SASEGT. To note about this clone: Its antigen remains undetermined. One junction end does not reproduce the germline sequence, and a read error may be involved.

The cohort was made up of roughly 670 healthy bone marrow donors. Cohort members were all nominally healthy when sampled, although unrecorded immune exposures were likely present. The donor was CMV seronegative and was included in the group of around 320 seronegative cohort members. Each donor provided a peripheral blood sample, and peripheral blood mononuclear cells were used for TCR beta sequencing. The Qiagen DNeasy Blood Extraction Kit was used to extract genomic DNA from the blood cell samples. Receptor amplification or capture employed the immunoSEQ multiplex PCR assay. For the multiplex PCR, a mixture combining 60 forward primers for TCR Vbeta segments and 13 reverse primers for TCR Jbeta segments was used. The CDR3 region of rearranged TCR beta genes was amplified from genomic DNA with a multiplex PCR assay. The Illumina HiSeq System was used to sequence the amplified TCR beta libraries as 87-base-pair reads. In the source study's methods: A later analysis counted some 80 million unique TCR beta chains across the 650 to 800 repertoires, and 10 million to 11 million of these chains were shared by at least two donors. To remove PCR and sequencing errors, raw reads were error-corrected and collapsed into unique sequences using a nearest-neighbor algorithm that merged closely related sequences. CDR3 sequences were aligned to IMGT reference sequences to assign V, D and J gene segments. For a sequence to be retained, at least a six-nucleotide match to both a V gene segment and a J gene segment was required. Rearrangements were classified as productive when the CDR3 lacked stop codons and remained in frame with V and J, and all other rearrangements were classified as non-productive. Following IMGT convention, CDR3 was defined as the stretch from the second conserved V-encoded cysteine to the conserved J-encoded phenylalanine. In an earlier analysis of around 540 of the donors, sequences lacking an unambiguous match to a single V gene segment were excluded. In an earlier analysis of several hundred of the donors, V segments were called functional above 56.7% productive rearrangements and were called segregating when the between-donor standard deviation exceeded 5%. A statistical classification framework was developed to diagnose cytomegalovirus status using the catalog of TCR beta chain sequences. A later analysis assigned V and J genes by comparing TCR nucleotide sequences with IMGT/GENE-DB human TR gene sequences. A later analysis assigned CDR3 sequences and most-parsimonious VDJ recombination scenarios with the TCRdist pipeline. In a later analysis, each TCR beta chain was defined by its CDR3 amino acid sequence together with its V-gene family, and reads lacking a unique V-gene family were excluded. To address suspected cross-contamination and a sequencing artifact, a later analysis removed some 620 highly shared, low-generation-probability nucleotide sequences. A later analysis calculated a clonal expansion index for each public chain from normalized within-repertoire ranks of inferred template counts. A later analysis computed generation probabilities with a VDJ recombination model fitted to out-of-frame rearrangements, and checked the results against IGoR. A later analysis scored TCR-TCR, TCR-HLA and TCR-CMV co-occurrence with hypergeometric tests, applying a repertoire-size bias correction to TCR pairs. In a later analysis, false discovery rates were estimated by permuting HLA or CMV assignments 20 times. A later analysis grouped co-occurring TCRs with DBSCAN, adding TCRdist sequence similarity when clustering within HLA-allele-positive subsets. Repertoires with fewer than 30,000 or more than 120,000 public chains were left out of co-occurrence clustering, as were five repertoires with anomalous nucleotide sharing. TCRdb provides this immuneACCESS table in a form limited to in-frame rearrangements. Some clones are lacking; in checked studies, under half of them reflect an unresolved V gene, and why the rest are absent is not known. For V, J and clone size, that table is used; D and trimming come from the DNA. In this sample the table shows over 70,000 clones, 80% of which occur a single time. The leading ten clones occupy approximately 2% of the sample.

The sample consisted of PBMCs. The sequence links TRBV6-1 to TRBJ1-1, with 7 bases in between that match TRBD1. The receptor's source is a man aged 18 to 30 in good health and CMV-seronegative. The bases read TGTGCCAGCATACTTACAGGGGTGAAGACTGAAGCTTTCTTT. Translated, this is CASILTGVKTEAFF.